Listed below are T cell receptor beta chains from one sample, sequenced in a study of T cell changes during pregnancy in multiple sclerosis. TCRdb's copy holds only in-frame clones and misses some; the assay was immunoSEQ multiplex PCR. The table lists tens of thousands of clones, about 90% of them singletons. Sequencing used peripheral blood, obtained in the first trimester of pregnancy. These TCRs come from a female donor in good health, enrolled as a control in a pregnancy study. Both conserved end residues are part of each CDR3. The D gene is left open where the match is weak. Size is omitted from some rows. Given values are once, few, many or a class for expanded clones.

>TRBV6-5|TRBD2|NA|TRBJ2-5
CARRGDQETQYF
TGTGCCAGGCGGGGGGATCAAGAGACCCAGTACTTC
>TRBV7-2|TRBD1|NA|TRBJ1-2
CASSLGGPGQSYGYTF
TGTGCCAGCAGCTTAGGGGGTCCGGGACAGAGTTATGGCTACACCTTC
>TRBV6-5|NA|NA|TRBJ2-1
CASRVQDYPYNEQFF
TGTGCCAGCAGGGTTCAGGATTATCCCTACAATGAGCAGTTCTTC
>TRBV5-4|NA|once|TRBJ1-2
CASSLVGQGYYGYTF
TGTGCCAGCAGCTTGGTCGGGCAGGGTTACTATGGCTACACCTTC
>TRBV5-5|TRBD2|NA|TRBJ2-7
CASSGEGLAPYEQYF
TGTGCCAGCAGCGGGGAGGGCCTGGCCCCCTACGAGCAGTACTTC
>TRBV5-6|NA|NA|TRBJ1-4
CASSPTGGNEKLFF
TGTGCCAGCAGCCCAACGGGGGGTAATGAAAAACTGTTTTTT
>TRBV18|NA|NA|TRBJ1-2
CASSLNFGAEGGYTF
TGTGCCAGCTCCTTGAACTTCGGTGCGGAAGGTGGCTACACCTTC
>TRBV18|TRBD2|NA|TRBJ2-7
CASSLRTSGSDEQYF
TGTGCCAGCTCACTGCGGACTAGCGGGAGTGACGAGCAGTACTTC
>TRBV18|TRBD1|NA|TRBJ2-5
CASSPSIQGAEETQYF
TGTGCCAGCTCACCTTCCATCCAGGGGGCTGAAGAGACCCAGTACTTC
>TRBV9|TRBD2|NA|TRBJ2-1
CASSVDPRLAGGSYNEQFF
TGTGCCAGCAGCGTAGACCCCCGACTAGCGGGGGGCTCCTACAATGAGCAGTTCTTC
>TRBV5-5|NA|NA|TRBJ1-1
CASHLGGRANTEAFF
TGTGCCAGCCACCTGGGGGGTCGAGCCAACACTGAAGCTTTCTTT
>TRBV9|TRBD1|NA|TRBJ1-2
CASSPETGQSGYTF
TGTGCCAGCAGCCCAGAGACAGGGCAGTCTGGCTACACCTTC
>TRBV19|NA|NA|TRBJ2-7
CASSRQDYEQYF
TGTGCCAGTAGTAGACAGGACTACGAGCAGTACTTC
>TRBV30|NA|NA|TRBJ2-4
CAWSAGGGGKNIQYF
TGTGCCTGGAGTGCCGGAGGGGGGGGCAAAAACATTCAGTACTTC
>TRBV10-2|TRBD2|NA|TRBJ2-4
CAISRGGSKNIQYF
TGCGCCATTTCCCGGGGGGGCTCAAAAAACATTCAGTACTTC
>TRBV19|NA|NA|TRBJ2-5
CASTPASMEETQYF
TGTGCCAGTACCCCAGCTAGCATGGAAGAGACCCAGTACTTC
>TRBV4-1|TRBD2|NA|TRBJ2-3
CASSQAQRDTDTQYF
TGCGCCAGCAGCCAAGCTCAGCGGGACACAGATACGCAGTATTTT
>TRBV30|NA|NA|TRBJ1-3
CAWSEGFQGNTIYF
TGTGCCTGGAGTGAGGGTTTTCAGGGGAACACCATATATTTT
>TRBV27|TRBD1|NA|TRBJ1-4
CASRHRGMANEKLFF
TGTGCCAGCAGGCACAGGGGTATGGCTAATGAAAAACTGTTTTTT
>TRBV7-9|NA|NA|TRBJ1-2
CASSERRGNYGYTF
TGTGCCAGCAGCGAAAGGCGGGGGAACTATGGCTACACCTTC
>TRBV5-4|TRBD2|NA|TRBJ2-1
CASSLGGSGGLNEQFF
TGTGCCAGCAGCTTGGGTGGTAGCGGGGGGCTCAATGAGCAGTTCTTC
>TRBV13|TRBD2|NA|TRBJ2-4
CASRSSAGTSVAKNIQYF
TGTGCCAGCAGATCCTCCGCAGGGACTAGCGTAGCCAAAAACATTCAGTACTTC
>TRBV19|NA|few|TRBJ1-2
CASSMVGGLWGYTF
TGTGCCAGTAGTATGGTAGGGGGATTGTGGGGCTACACCTTC
>TRBV14|TRBD1|NA|TRBJ2-7
CASSPMRGQEKAYEQYF
TGTGCCAGCAGCCCAATGAGGGGACAGGAAAAAGCCTACGAGCAGTACTTC
>TRBV27|NA|NA|TRBJ1-1
CASSLRKFGGNTEAFF
TGTGCCAGCAGTTTAAGAAAATTTGGAGGGAACACTGAAGCTTTCTTT
>TRBV19|TRBD1|few|TRBJ1-1
CATLRQGDEAFF
TGTGCCACTCTCCGACAGGGGGATGAAGCTTTCTTT